This TCR beta chain was captured in a study of PD-1 blockade in classical Hodgkin lymphoma. On the study more broadly: Intravenous infusions of nivolumab 3 mg/kg reached patients every 2 weeks. Whole-study results and caveats: The baseline diversity of complete responders showed similarity to that of newly diagnosed patients. Exclusion was applied to patients who started nivolumab under 1 year after ASCT.

Regarding time point: cycle 4 day 1 (C4D1), after 5 to 7 weeks of nivolumab. No patient escaped relapse after autologous stem cell transplantation, and brentuximab vedotin exposure varied. CDR1 and CDR2 (germline): SGHKS, YYEKEE (reference sequence). Germline trimming cut 4 bases from V and 5 bases from J; bases unmatched to any gene: 8. The CDR3 runs to 15 residues. In regard to this clone: Antigen: not known.

Profiling relied on immunoSEQ multiplex PCR, and the TCRdb table lists in-frame clones only, not all of them. Of about 44,000 clones in the sample, around 64% were seen once. Source: peripheral blood mononuclear cells (PBMCs), taken before the fourth cycle of nivolumab. This receptor was taken from a human donor with classical Hodgkin lymphoma. The rearrangement uses TRBV5-5 and TRBJ1-2, with 10 bases aligning to TRBD1. The CDR3 is CASSEQDRGNYGYTF. Here the CDR3 DNA reads TGTGCCAGCAGCGAACAGGACAGGGGGAATTATGGCTACACCTTC. Combining the CDR3 with reference TRBV5-5 and TRBJ1-2 gives the whole variable domain DAGVTQSPTHLIKTRGQQVTLRCSPISGHKSVSWYQQVLGQGPQFIFQYYEKEERGRGNFPDRFSARQFPNYSSELNVNALLLGDSALYLCASSEQDRGNYGYTFGSGTRLTVV.